Following are 17 T cell receptor beta chains from one sample sequenced in a study of blood T cells in healthy people across ages. Primed by a sample-barcoded 5' primer and a J-beta primer mix, a second PCR proceeded for about 7 to 11 cycles. TCRdb passed the 5' RACE reads through MiXCR, listing each CDR3 protein once. The data contain hundreds of thousands of distinct CDR3 sequences, approximately 21% of them singletons. The source material was blood. The receptors originated from a man between 65 and 85 years old in good health.

This clonotype was seen ten or more times. The chain recombines TRBV7-8 with TRBJ2-3; D might be TRBD2 (5 bases). Trimming took off 11 bases at V and 4 bases at J, with 16 bases between the two ends. In germline, CDR1 is SGHVS, CDR2 FQNEAQ. This CDR3 comprises 13 residues. This CDR3 is CACQEPGADTQYF. The CDR3 nucleotides are TGTGCCTGCCAAGAGCCCGGGGCAGATACGCAGTATTTT.

This clonotype has a handful of counts. This sequence joins TRBV19 and TRBJ2-6; 7 bases match TRBD1. The J segment lost 0 bases and the V segment lost 7 bases, leaving 0 bases of the junction unmatched. Germline V gene data show CDR1 as LNHDA and CDR2 as SQIVND (reference sequence). This CDR3 has 14 amino acids. This CDR3 is CASTGGSGANVLTF. The DNA of the CDR3 is TGTGCCAGTACAGGGGGCTCTGGGGCCAACGTCCTGACTTTC.

This chain connects TRBV5-5 to TRBJ1-5; D not resolved. The V end was cut by 1 base, the J end by 5 bases, with 10 bases between. Germline V lookup: CDR1 SGHKS, CDR2 YYEKEE (reference sequence). This CDR3 is 14 amino acids long. In DNA form, the CDR3 reads TGTGCCAGCAGCTTGTCGTGGGGTGATCAGCCCCAGCATTTT. Translation: CASSLSWGDQPQHF.

This clonotype was seen only a few times. The chain links TRBV7-8 to TRBJ2-6; 10 bases are shared with TRBD2. After removal of 0 bases from V and 0 bases from J, the junction contained 8 bases not matched to a gene. This CDR3 contains 20 residues. CDR1 and CDR2 from the germline V gene are SGHVS and FQNEAQ. Here the CDR3 reads CASSLAVLAGASSGANVLTF. The CDR3 nucleotides read TGTGCCAGCAGCTTAGCGGTCCTAGCGGGGGCGAGCTCTGGGGCCAACGTCCTGACTTTC. The full variable domain, in which reference TRBV7-8 and TRBJ2-6 provide the parts outside the CDR3, is GAGVSQSPRYKVAKRGQDVALRCDPISGHVSLFWYQQALGQGPEFLTYFQNEAQLDKSGLPSDRFFAERPEGSVSTLKIQRTQQEDSAVYLCASSLAVLAGASSGANVLTFGAGSRLTVL.

This clonotype has a handful of counts. The chain combines TRBV6-1 with TRBJ1-2, with D hard to call. The CDR3 is made up of 13 amino acids. V lost 2 bases, J lost 1 base, and 5 bases lay in between. Germline CDR1 and CDR2: MNHNS and SASEGT. The CDR3 sequence: CASSELVNYGYTF. The DNA of the CDR3 is TGTGCCAGCAGTGAACTAGTTAACTATGGCTACACCTTC.

The gene calls are TRBV12-5 and TRBJ2-5; 9 nucleotides match TRBD2. This CDR3 contains 13 residues. Per germline, CDR1 LGHNT and CDR2 FRNRAP. The J segment lost 11 bases and the V segment lost 2 bases, leaving 6 bases of the junction unmatched. The CDR3 coding sequence is TGTGCTAGTGGTTTGCCCGCGGGGGGGAAGCAGTACTTC. Translating gives CASGLPAGGKQYF.

This clonotype has more than one count but fewer than ten. The CDR3, as DNA: TGCAGCGTTGCCCAGGGTGCAGATACGCAGTATTTT. This sequence encodes CSVAQGADTQYF. The chain couples TRBV29-1 to TRBJ2-3; tentative D call: TRBD1 (5 bases). In germline, CDR1 is SQVTM, CDR2 ANQGSEA. The ends were cut back, 4 bases at V and 4 bases at J, with 9 bases in the middle. The CDR3 consists of 12 residues.

This clonotype has a handful of counts. The chain links TRBV27 to TRBJ2-4; no clear D gene. CDR3 length equals 14 residues. Germline CDR1 and CDR2: MNHEY and SMNVEV (reference sequence). Trimming removed 4 bases at V and 6 bases at J, with 13 bases between. The CDR3 DNA sequence: TGTGCCAGCAGTTCCTCGTATGGCCGAAACATTCAGTACTTC. This gives the protein CASSSSYGRNIQYF.

This clonotype was detected only a few times. J is TRBJ2-5 and V is TRBV23-1, with a tentative D call TRBD2 (5 bases). TRBV23-1 is an open reading frame whose function is uncertain. V was pared by 6 bases and J by 2 bases, with 13 bases between. CDR3 length: 14 amino acids. CDR3 bases: TGCGCCAGCAGCCGAGGAGGCAGACAAGAGACCCAGTACTTC. Protein: CASSRGGRQETQYF.

This clonotype was found a few times. This rearrangement joins TRBV25-1 to TRBJ2-7; D call uncertain. This CDR3 has 13 amino acids. CDR1 is MGHDK, CDR2 SYGVNS, per germline. V lost 2 bases to trimming and J lost 2 bases, with 7 bases between them. CDR3 protein: CASSEVAAYEQYF. The CDR3 bases are TGTGCCAGCAGTGAAGTGGCGGCCTACGAGCAGTACTTC.

The chain is built from TRBV3-1 and TRBJ2-3; D is undetermined. V lost 3 bases and J 3 bases, leaving 4 bases between the germline ends. The CDR3 is made up of 12 amino acids. CDR1 is LGHDT, CDR2 YNNKEL, per germline (reference sequence). The CDR3 here is CASSHRTDTQYF. CDR3 sequence (DNA): TGTGCCAGCAGCCACCGGACAGATACGCAGTATTTT.

The V call is TRBV7-9, the J call TRBJ1-3; D ambiguous. The V and J ends lost 4 bases and 2 bases respectively, with 12 bases between them. Germline V gene sequence: CDR1 SEHNR, CDR2 FQNEAQ (reference sequence). The CDR3 runs 15 residues. As DNA, the CDR3 is TGTGCCAGCAGCTACAGCCAGGCTCCTGGAAACACCATATATTTT. It yields the protein CASSYSQAPGNTIYF.

This sequence joins TRBV6-5 and TRBJ1-5, with a tentative D call TRBD1 (6 bases). This CDR3 has 14 residues. Germline CDR1 MNHEY, CDR2 SVGAGI. The V end lost 6 bases, the J end lost 3 bases, and 12 bases lay between the germline ends. The CDR3 loop is CASRAGQFNQPQHF. The CDR3 region has the DNA TGTGCCAGCAGGGCCGGACAGTTCAATCAGCCCCAGCATTTT.

V gene TRBV20-1 combines with J gene TRBJ2-2, with D hard to call. CDR1 is DFQATT and CDR2 is SNEGSKA in the germline V gene (reference sequence). This CDR3 is built from 12 residues. Trimming took 2 bases from V and 7 from J, leaving 8 bases between them. CDR3 sequence reads: CSARSGIGELFF. The CDR3 DNA is TGCAGTGCTAGATCGGGCATCGGGGAGCTGTTTTTT.

This clonotype has a handful of counts. The rearrangement uses TRBV11-2 and TRBJ2-5; no reliable D call. The assigned J gene may be wrong: the sequence end matches TRBJ2-1 better. The germline gives CDR1 SGHAT, CDR2 FQNNGV. The CDR3 consists of 12 residues. The CDR3 loop reads CASSGVFNEQFF. In nucleotides, the CDR3 is TGTGCCAGCAGCGGGGTGTTCAATGAGCAGTTCTTC.

This clonotype was counted a few times. Here the CDR3 reads CASTTSGGLTEAFF. The CDR3 nucleotides read TGTGCCAGCACCACCAGTGGGGGCCTGACTGAAGCTTTCTTT. The chain has TRBV6-2 or TRBV6-3 and TRBJ1-1, with D possibly being TRBD1 (6 bases). Trimming removed 7 bases at V and 5 bases at J, with 17 bases between. CDR1 MNHEY and CDR2 SVGEGT come from the germline V gene. The CDR3 loop spans 14 amino acids.

The chain has TRBV15 and TRBJ1-2; TRBD1 agrees at 7 bases. V gave up 0 bases and J gave up 6 bases; unmatched junction bases: 7. The CDR3 is 15 amino acids. Germline V gene data show CDR1 as LNHNV and CDR2 as YYDKDF (reference sequence). The CDR3 region is CATSRDLDRVNGYTF. The CDR3 bases are TGTGCCACCAGCAGAGATCTCGACAGGGTAAATGGCTACACCTTC.